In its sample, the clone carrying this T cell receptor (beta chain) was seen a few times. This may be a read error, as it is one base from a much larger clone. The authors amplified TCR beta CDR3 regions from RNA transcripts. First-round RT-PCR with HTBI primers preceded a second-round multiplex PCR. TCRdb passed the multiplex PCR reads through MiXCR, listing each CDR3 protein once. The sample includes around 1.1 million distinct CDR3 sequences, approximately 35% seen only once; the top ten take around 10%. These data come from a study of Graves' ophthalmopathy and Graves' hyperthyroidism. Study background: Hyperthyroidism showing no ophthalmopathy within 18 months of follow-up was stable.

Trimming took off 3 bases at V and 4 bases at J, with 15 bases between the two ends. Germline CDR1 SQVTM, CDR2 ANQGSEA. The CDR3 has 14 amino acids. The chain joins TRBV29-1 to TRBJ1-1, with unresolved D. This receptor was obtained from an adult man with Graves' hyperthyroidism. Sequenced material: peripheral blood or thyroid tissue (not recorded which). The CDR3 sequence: CSVDLAGMTTEAFF. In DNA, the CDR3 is TGCAGCGTTGATCTCGCAGGTATGACCACTGAAGCTTTCTTT.